This T cell receptor beta chain was documented in a study of radiotherapy plus CTLA-4 blockade in lung cancer. Study-wide background: Among enrolled patients, less than 20% responded and 25% to 35% achieved disease control. General observations from the study: Early shifts in blood T cell clones, with interferon-beta, reportedly predicted response best. In blood, TCR clones derived from the tumor expanded after radiotherapy plus ipilimumab.

Profiling relied on immunoSEQ multiplex PCR, and the TCRdb table lists in-frame clones only, not all of them. The profile shows roughly 80,000 clones, over 70% of them singletons. Regarding this clone: Its target is unknown.

Looked up from germline, CDR1 is GTSNPN and CDR2 is SVGIG (reference sequence). The CDR3 has 14 amino acids. The junction had 12 bases not matched to a gene; V was cut back by 6 bases and J by 6 bases. This chain links TRBV30 with TRBJ2-7; 9 bases map to TRBD1. Sequenced here: peripheral blood, sampled from a patient treated with radiotherapy plus ipilimumab. This receptor was taken from a human donor with non-small cell lung cancer who had a partial response to radiotherapy plus ipilimumab. Some clones in this sample may be carry-over from other donors' samples. CDR3 bases: TGTGCCTGCAACATTCGGGACAGGGATCGCGAGCAGTACTTC. This translates into CACNIRDRDREQYF. Full variable domain (rest looked up from reference TRBV30 and TRBJ2-7): SQTIHQWPATLVQPVGSPLSLECTVEGTSNPNLYWYRQAAGRGLQLLFYSVGIGQISSEVPQNLSASRPQDRQFILSSKKLLLSDSGFYLCACNIRDRDREQYFGPGTRLTVT.